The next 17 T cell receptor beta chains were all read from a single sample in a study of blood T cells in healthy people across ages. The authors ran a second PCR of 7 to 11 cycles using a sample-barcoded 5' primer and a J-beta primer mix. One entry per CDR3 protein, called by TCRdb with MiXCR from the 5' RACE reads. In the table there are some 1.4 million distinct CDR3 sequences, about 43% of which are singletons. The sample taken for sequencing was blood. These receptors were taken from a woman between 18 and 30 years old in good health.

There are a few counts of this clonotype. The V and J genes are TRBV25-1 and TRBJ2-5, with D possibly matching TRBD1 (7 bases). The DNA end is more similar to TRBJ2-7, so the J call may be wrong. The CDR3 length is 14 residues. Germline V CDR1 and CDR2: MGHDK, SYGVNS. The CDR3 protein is CASSDRGEGYEQYF. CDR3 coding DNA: TGTGCCAGCAGTGACAGGGGGGAAGGATACGAGCAGTACTTC.

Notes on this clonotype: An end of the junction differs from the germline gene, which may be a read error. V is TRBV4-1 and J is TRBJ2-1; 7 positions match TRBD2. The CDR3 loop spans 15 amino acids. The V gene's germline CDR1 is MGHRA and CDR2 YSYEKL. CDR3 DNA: TGCGACAGCCGCCGGGGGGAGGCGGTATTCAATGAGCAGTTCTTC. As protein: CDSRRGEAVFNEQFF.

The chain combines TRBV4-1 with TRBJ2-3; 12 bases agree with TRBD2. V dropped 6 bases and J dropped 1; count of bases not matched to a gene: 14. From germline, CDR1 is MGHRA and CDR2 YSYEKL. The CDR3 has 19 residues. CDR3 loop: CASRLEGTSGSTRTDTQYF. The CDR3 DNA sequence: TGCGCCAGCAGGCTTGAAGGGACTAGCGGGTCAACTCGCACAGATACGCAGTATTTT.

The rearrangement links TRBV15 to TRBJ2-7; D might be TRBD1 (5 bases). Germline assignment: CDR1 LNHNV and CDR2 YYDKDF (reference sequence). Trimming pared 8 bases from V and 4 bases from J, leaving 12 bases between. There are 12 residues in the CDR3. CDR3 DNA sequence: TGTGCCACCGGCGACCAGGGTTACGAGCAGTACTTC. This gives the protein CATGDQGYEQYF.

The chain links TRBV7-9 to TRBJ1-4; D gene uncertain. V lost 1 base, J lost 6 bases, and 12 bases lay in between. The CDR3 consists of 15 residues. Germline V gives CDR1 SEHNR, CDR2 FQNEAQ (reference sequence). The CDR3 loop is CASSLGQPTHEKLFF. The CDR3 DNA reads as TGTGCCAGCAGCTTAGGTCAGCCGACCCATGAAAAACTGTTTTTT.

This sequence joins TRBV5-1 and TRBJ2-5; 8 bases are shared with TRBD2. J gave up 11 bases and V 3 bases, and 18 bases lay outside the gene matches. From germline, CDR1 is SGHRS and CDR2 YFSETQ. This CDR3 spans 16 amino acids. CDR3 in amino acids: CASSSLTGGPHNEQYF. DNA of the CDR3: TGCGCCAGCAGCTCCCTAACGGGGGGGCCTCACAATGAGCAGTACTTC. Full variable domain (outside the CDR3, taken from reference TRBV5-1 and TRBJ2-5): KAGVTQTPRYLIKTRGQQVTLSCSPISGHRSVSWYQQTPGQGLQFLFEYFSETQRNKGNFPGRFSGRQFSNSRSEMNVSTLELGDSALYLCASSSLTGGPHNEQYFGPGTRLLVL.

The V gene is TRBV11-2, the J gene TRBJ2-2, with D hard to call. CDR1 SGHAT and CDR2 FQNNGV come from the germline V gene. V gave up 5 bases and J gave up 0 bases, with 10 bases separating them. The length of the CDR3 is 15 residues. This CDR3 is CASSGVGTNTGELFF. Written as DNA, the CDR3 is TGTGCCAGCAGCGGCGTGGGGACGAACACCGGGGAGCTGTTTTTT.

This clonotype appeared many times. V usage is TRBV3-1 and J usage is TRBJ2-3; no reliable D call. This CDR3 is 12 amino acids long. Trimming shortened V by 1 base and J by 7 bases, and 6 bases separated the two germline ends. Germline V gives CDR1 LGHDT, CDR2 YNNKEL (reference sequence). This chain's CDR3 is CASSQVMNTQYF. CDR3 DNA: TGTGCCAGCAGCCAAGTTATGAATACGCAGTATTTT.

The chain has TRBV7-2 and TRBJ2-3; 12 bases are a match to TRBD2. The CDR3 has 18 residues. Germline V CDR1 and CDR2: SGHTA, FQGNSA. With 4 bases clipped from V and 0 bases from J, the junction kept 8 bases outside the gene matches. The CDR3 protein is CASSSRTSGATSTDTQYF. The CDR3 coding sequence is TGTGCCAGCAGCTCACGGACTAGCGGGGCAACTAGCACAGATACGCAGTATTTT. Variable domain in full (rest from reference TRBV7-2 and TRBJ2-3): GAGVSQSPSNKVTEKGKDVELRCDPISGHTALYWYRQSLGQGLEFLIYFQGNSAPDKSGLPSDRFSAERTGGSVSTLTIQRTQQEDSAVYLCASSSRTSGATSTDTQYFGPGTRLTVL.

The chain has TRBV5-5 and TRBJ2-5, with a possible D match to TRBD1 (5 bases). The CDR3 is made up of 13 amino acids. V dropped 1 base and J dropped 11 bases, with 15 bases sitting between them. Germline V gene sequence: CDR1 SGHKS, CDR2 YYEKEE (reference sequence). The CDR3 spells CASSLNRLNEQYF. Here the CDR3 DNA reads TGTGCCAGCAGCTTGAACAGGCTCAATGAGCAGTACTTC.

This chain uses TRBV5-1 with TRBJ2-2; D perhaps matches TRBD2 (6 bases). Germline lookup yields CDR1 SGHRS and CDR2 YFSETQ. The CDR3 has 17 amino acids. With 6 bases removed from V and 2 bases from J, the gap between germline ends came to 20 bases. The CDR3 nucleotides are TGCGCCAGCACCCCACGGAGGGGAGCCCAAAACACCGGGGAGCTGTTTTTT. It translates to CASTPRRGAQNTGELFF. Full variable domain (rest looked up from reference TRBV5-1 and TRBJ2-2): KAGVTQTPRYLIKTRGQQVTLSCSPISGHRSVSWYQQTPGQGLQFLFEYFSETQRNKGNFPGRFSGRQFSNSRSEMNVSTLELGDSALYLCASTPRRGAQNTGELFFGEGSRLTVL.

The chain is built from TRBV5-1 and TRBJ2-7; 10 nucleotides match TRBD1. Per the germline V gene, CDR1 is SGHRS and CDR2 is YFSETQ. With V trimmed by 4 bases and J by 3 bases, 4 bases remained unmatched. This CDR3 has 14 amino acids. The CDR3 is CASSIGTGDYEQYF. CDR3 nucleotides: TGCGCCAGCAGCATCGGGACAGGGGACTACGAGCAGTACTTC.

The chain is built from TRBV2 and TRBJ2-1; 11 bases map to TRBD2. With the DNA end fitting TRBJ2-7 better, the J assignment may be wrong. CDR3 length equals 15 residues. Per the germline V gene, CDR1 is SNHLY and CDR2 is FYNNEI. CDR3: CASSDTSGGSYEQYF. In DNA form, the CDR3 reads TGTGCCAGCAGCGATACTAGCGGGGGTTCCTACGAGCAGTACTTC.

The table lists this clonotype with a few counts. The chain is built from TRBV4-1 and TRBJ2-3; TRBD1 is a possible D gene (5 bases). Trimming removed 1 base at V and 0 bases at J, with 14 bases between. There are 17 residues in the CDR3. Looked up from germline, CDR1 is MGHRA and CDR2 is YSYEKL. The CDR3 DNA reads TGCGCCAGCAGCCAAGGGACACGCAGCGCTAGCACAGATACGCAGTATTTT. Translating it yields CASSQGTRSASTDTQYF.

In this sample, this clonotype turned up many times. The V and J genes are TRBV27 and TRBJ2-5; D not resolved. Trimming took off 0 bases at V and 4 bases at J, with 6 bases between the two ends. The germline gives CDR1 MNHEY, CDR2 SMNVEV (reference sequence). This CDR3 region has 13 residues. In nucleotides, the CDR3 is TGTGCCAGCAGTTTATCGGGTAGAGAGACCCAGTACTTC. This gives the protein CASSLSGRETQYF.

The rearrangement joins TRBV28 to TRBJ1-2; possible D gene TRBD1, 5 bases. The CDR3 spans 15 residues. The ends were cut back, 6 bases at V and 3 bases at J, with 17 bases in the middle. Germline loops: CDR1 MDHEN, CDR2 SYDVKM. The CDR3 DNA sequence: TGTGCCAGCAGACCCGGGGGATCGGCCTACTATGGCTACACCTTC. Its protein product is CASRPGGSAYYGYTF.

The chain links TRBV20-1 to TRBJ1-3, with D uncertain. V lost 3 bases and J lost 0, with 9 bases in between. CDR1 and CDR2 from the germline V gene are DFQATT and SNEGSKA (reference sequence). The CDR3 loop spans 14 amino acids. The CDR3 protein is CSASHRDSGNTIYF. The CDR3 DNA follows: TGCAGTGCTAGTCACAGAGACTCTGGAAACACCATATATTTT.